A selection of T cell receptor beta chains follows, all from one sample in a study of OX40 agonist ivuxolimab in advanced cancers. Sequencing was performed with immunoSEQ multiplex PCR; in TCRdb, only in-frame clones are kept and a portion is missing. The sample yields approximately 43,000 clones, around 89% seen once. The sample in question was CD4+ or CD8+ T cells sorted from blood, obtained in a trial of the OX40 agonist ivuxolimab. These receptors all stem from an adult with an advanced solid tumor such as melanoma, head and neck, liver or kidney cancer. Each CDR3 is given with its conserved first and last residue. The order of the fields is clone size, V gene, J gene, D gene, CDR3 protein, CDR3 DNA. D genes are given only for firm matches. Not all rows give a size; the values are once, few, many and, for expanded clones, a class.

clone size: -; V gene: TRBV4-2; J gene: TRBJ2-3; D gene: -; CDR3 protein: CASSQDTGGPWAQYF; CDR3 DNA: TGTGCCAGCAGCCAAGATACGGGTGGCCCGTGGGCGCAGTATTTT
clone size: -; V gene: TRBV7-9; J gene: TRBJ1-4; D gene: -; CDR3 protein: CASSSGRSNEKLFF; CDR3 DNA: TGTGCCAGCAGCTCGGGACGGAGTAATGAAAAACTGTTTTTT
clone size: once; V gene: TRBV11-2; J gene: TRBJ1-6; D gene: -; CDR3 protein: CASSLVGLNSPLHF; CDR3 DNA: TGTGCCAGCAGCTTAGTAGGGCTTAATTCACCCCTCCACTTT
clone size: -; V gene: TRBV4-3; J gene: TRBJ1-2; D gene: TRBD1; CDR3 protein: CASSPQDRGRYGYTF; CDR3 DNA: TGCGCCAGCAGCCCTCAGGACAGGGGACGATATGGCTACACCTTC
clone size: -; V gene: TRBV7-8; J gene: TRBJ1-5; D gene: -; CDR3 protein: CASSFRTVLFDSNQPQHF; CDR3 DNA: TGTGCCAGCAGCTTCAGGACAGTGCTGTTTGATAGCAATCAGCCCCAGCATTTT
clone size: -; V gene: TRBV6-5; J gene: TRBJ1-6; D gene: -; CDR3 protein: CASSYSGRQNSPLHF; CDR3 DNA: TGTGCCAGCAGTTACTCAGGGCGGCAGAATTCACCCCTCCACTTT
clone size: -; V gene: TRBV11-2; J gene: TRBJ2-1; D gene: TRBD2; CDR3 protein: CASSYSGTSLEQFF; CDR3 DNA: TGTGCCAGCAGCTATTCCGGGACTAGCCTTGAGCAGTTCTTC
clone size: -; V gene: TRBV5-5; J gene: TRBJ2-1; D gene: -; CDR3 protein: CASSHLGQLTYNEQFF; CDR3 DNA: TGTGCCAGCAGCCACCTAGGACAGTTAACCTACAATGAGCAGTTCTTC
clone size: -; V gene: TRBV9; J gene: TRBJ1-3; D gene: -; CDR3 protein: CASSGLSGGSGNTIYF; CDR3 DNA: TGTGCCAGCAGCGGCCTCTCGGGGGGCTCTGGAAACACCATATATTTT
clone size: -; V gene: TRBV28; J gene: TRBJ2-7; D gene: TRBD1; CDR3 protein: CASSLHGWQGAYEQYF; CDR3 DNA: TGTGCCAGCAGTTTACACGGTTGGCAGGGGGCCTACGAGCAGTACTTC
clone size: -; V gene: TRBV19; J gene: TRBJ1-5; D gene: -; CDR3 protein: CASSIDREQPQHF; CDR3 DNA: TGTGCCAGTAGTATAGATCGAGAACAGCCCCAGCATTTT
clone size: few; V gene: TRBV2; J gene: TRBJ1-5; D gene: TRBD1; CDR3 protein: CASGRQGNQPQHF; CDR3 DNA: TGTGCCAGCGGCCGACAGGGAAATCAGCCCCAGCATTTT
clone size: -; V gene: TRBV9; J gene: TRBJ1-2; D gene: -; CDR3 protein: CASSVGLGQGPGYTF; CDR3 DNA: TGTGCCAGCAGCGTAGGGTTGGGGCAGGGGCCTGGCTACACCTTC
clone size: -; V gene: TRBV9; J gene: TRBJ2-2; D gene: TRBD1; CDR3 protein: CASSGLQGSAGELFF; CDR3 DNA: TGTGCCAGCAGCGGTTTACAGGGGTCTGCGGGGGAGCTGTTTTTT
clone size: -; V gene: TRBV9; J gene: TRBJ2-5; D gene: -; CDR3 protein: CASSVGANRAGETQYF; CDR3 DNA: TGTGCCAGCAGCGTAGGGGCCAACAGGGCGGGAGAGACCCAGTACTTC
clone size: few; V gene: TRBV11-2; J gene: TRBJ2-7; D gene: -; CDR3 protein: CASSPGTSVYEQYF; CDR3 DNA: TGTGCCAGCAGCCCCGGGACGTCCGTATACGAGCAGTACTTC
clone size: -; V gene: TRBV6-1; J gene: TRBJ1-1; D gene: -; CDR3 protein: CATPGRGTEAFF; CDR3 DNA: TGTGCCACCCCCGGGAGGGGCACTGAAGCTTTCTTT
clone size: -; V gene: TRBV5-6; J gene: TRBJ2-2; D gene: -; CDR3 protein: CASSLDRTSATGELFF; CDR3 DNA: TGTGCCAGCAGCTTAGACAGGACGAGTGCCACCGGGGAGCTGTTTTTT
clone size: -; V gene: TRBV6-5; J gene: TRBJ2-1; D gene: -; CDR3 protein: CASTQGGSSYNEQFF; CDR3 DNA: TGTGCCAGCACCCAGGGGGGTAGCTCCTACAATGAGCAGTTCTTC
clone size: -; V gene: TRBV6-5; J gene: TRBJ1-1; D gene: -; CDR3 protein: CASSYSLGTEAFF; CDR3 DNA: TGTGCCAGCAGTTACTCCTTAGGGACTGAAGCTTTCTTT
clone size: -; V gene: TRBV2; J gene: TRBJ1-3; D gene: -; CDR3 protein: CASSYLGGTGALSSYSGNTIYF; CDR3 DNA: TGTGCCAGCAGCTACCTGGGGGGAACAGGAGCCCTCTCCTCTTACTCTGGAAACACCATATATTTT
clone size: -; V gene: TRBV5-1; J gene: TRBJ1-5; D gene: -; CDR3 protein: CASSLGVGYQPQHF; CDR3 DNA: TGCGCCAGCAGCTTGGGGGTGGGGTATCAGCCCCAGCATTTT
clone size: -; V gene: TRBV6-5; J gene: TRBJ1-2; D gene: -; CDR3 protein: CASCRPSQAPYGYTF; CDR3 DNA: TGTGCCAGCTGCAGGCCTTCACAGGCCCCCTATGGCTACACCTTC
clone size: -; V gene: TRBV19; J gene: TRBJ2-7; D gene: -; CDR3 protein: CASSIDAVGRSSYEQYF; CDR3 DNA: TGTGCCAGTAGTATAGATGCGGTCGGCCGAAGCTCCTACGAGCAGTACTTC
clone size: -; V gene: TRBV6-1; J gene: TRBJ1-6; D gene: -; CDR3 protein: CASSEAPPLHF; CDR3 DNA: TGTGCCAGCAGTGAAGCTCCACCCCTCCACTTT
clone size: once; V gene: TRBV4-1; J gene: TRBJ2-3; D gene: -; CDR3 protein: CASSQDLGGGRDTQYF; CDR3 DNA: TGCGCCAGCAGCCAAGATCTTGGCGGGGGCCGGGATACGCAGTATTTT
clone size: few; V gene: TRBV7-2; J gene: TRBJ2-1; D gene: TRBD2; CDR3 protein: CASSLELAGGHEQFF; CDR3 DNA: TGTGCCAGCAGCTTAGAGCTAGCGGGGGGGCATGAGCAGTTCTTC
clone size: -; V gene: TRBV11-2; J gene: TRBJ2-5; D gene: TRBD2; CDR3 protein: CASSTGLAGDQETQYF; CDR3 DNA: TGTGCCAGCAGCACCGGACTAGCGGGGGACCAAGAGACCCAGTACTTC
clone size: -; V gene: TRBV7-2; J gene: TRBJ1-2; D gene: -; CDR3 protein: CASSLLGRGGYGYTF; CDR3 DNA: TGTGCCAGCAGCTTATTGGGGAGAGGTGGCTATGGCTACACCTTC
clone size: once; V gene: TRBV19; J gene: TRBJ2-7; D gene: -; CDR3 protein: CASSISELTYEQYF; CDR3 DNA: TGTGCCAGTAGTATCTCGGAGCTGACCTACGAGCAGTACTTC
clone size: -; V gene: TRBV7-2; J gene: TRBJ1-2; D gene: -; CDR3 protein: CASTTGAGYGYTF; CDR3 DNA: TGTGCCAGCACTACTGGGGCAGGCTATGGCTACACCTTC
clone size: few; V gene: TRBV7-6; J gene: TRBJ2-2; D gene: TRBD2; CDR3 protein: CASSLEGPSGASWELFF; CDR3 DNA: TGTGCCAGCAGCTTAGAAGGGCCTAGCGGGGCATCGTGGGAGCTGTTTTTT
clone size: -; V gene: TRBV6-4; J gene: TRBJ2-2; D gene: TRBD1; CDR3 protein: CASSEGTGANTGELFF; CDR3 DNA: TGTGCCAGCAGTGAGGGGACAGGGGCGAACACCGGGGAGCTGTTTTTT
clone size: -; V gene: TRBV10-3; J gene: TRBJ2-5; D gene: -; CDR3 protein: CAISESRGQETQYF; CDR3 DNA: TGTGCCATCAGTGAGTCGCGGGGCCAAGAGACCCAGTACTTC
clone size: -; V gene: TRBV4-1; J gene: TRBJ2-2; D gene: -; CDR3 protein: CASSQDGAGSATGELFF; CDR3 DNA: TGCGCCAGCAGCCAAGATGGGGCAGGGTCGGCCACCGGGGAGCTGTTTTTT
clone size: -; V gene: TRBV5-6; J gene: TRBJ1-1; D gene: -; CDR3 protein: CASSPRMGVHTEAFF; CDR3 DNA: TGTGCCAGCAGCCCCAGGATGGGGGTGCACACTGAAGCTTTCTTT
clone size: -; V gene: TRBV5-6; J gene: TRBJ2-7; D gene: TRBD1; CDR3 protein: CASSPTGGEQYF; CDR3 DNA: TGTGCCAGCAGCCCGACAGGGGGCGAGCAGTACTTC
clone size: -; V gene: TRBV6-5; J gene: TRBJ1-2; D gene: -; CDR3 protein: CASSYSIGAGALGYTF; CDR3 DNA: TGTGCCAGCAGTTACTCGATTGGAGCAGGGGCTCTAGGCTACACCTTC
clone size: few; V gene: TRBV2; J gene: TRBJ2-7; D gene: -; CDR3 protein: CASSESGRASSYEQYF; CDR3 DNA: TGTGCCAGCAGTGAATCGGGCAGAGCCAGCTCCTACGAGCAGTACTTC
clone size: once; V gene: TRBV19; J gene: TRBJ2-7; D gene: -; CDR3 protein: CASSIAGARIYEQYF; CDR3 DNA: TGTGCCAGTAGTATAGCGGGGGCGCGAATCTACGAGCAGTACTTC
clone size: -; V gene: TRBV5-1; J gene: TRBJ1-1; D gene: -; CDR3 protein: CASRAGKETEAFF; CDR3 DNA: TGCGCCAGCAGGGCGGGGAAGGAGACTGAAGCTTTCTTT
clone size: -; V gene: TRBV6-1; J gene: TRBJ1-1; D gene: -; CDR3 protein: CASSAENTEAFF; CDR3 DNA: TGTGCCAGCAGCGCAGAGAACACTGAAGCTTTCTTT
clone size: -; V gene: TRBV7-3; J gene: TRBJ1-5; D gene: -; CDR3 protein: CASSLDRDQPQHF; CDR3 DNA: TGTGCCAGCAGCTTAGATCGGGATCAGCCCCAGCATTTT
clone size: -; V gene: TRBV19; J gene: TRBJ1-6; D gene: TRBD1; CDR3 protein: CASSGTGAFNNSPLHF; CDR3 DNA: TGTGCCAGTAGTGGGACAGGGGCGTTTAATAATTCACCCCTCCACTTT
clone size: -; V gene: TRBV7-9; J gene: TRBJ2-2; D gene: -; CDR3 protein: CASHFYAKNTGELFF; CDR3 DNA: TGTGCCAGCCACTTCTACGCAAAGAACACCGGGGAGCTGTTTTTT
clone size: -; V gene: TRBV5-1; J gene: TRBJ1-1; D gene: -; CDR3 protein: CASSLDRGMNTEAFF; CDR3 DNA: TGCGCCAGCAGCTTGGATCGGGGGATGAACACTGAAGCTTTCTTT
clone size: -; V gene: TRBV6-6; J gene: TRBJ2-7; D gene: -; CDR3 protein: CASSYWAGVYEQYF; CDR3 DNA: TGTGCCAGCAGTTACTGGGCAGGTGTCTACGAGCAGTACTTC
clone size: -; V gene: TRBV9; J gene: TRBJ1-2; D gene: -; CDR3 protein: CASSPRTARNYGYTF; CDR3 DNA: TGTGCCAGCAGCCCGAGGACAGCCAGAAACTATGGCTACACCTTC
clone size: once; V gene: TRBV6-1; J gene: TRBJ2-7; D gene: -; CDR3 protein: CASSVGTASYEQYF; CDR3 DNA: TGTGCCAGCAGTGTCGGTACAGCCTCCTACGAGCAGTACTTC
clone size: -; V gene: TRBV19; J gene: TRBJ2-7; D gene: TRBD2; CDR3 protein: CASSLTSGITSYEQYF; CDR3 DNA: TGTGCCAGTAGCCTGACTAGCGGGATAACCTCCTACGAGCAGTACTTC
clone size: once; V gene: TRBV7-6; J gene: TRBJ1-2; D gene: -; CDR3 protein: CASSPGATFYGYTF; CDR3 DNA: TGTGCCAGCAGCCCGGGAGCCACGTTCTATGGCTACACCTTC
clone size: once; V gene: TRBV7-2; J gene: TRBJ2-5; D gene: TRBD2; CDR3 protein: CASSPGGIGATQYF; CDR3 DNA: TGTGCCAGCAGCCCGGGGGGGATCGGCGCGACCCAGTACTTC
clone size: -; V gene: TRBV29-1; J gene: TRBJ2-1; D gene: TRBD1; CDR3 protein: CSADRDSGTYNEQFF; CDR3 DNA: TGCAGCGCCGACCGGGACAGCGGTACCTACAATGAGCAGTTCTTC
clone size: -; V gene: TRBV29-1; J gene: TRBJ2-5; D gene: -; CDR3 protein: CSVGLTTDIFRETQYF; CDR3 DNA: TGCAGCGTTGGGTTAACAACAGACATTTTCCGAGAGACCCAGTACTTC
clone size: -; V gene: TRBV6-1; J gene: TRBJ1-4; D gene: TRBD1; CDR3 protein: CASSEAGTGYEKLFF; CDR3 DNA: TGTGCCAGCAGTGAAGCGGGGACAGGGTATGAGAAACTGTTTTTT